Below, 26 T cell receptor beta chains from the same sample are listed, as sequenced in a study of T cell responses to AZD1222 COVID-19 vaccine. Sequencing used immunoSEQ multiplex PCR; TCRdb keeps in-frame clones, though not all of them. The sample has about 120,000 clones, approximately 90% seen once; the top ten hold 4.5%. The material sequenced was peripheral blood, taken on day 0 of AZD1222 vaccination. These receptors came from an adult in good health.

The V call is TRBV6-6, the J call TRBJ2-1, with D possibly TRBD2 on 6 matching bases. The V end was cut by 4 bases, the J end by 0 bases, with 10 bases between. Germline V gene sequence: CDR1 MNHNY, CDR2 SVGAGI (reference sequence). The CDR3 loop spans 15 amino acids. The CDR3 loop is CASSSGVSSYNEQFF. The CDR3 coding sequence is TGTGCCAGCAGTTCGGGGGTTTCCTCCTACAATGAGCAGTTCTTC.

The chain recombines TRBV5-1 with TRBJ1-2, with TRBD1 matching over 9 bases. Looked up from germline, CDR1 is SGHRS and CDR2 is YFSETQ. This CDR3 contains 12 residues. The trim removed 8 bases at V and 4 bases at J, leaving 3 bases unmatched. The CDR3 coding sequence is TGCGCCAGTACAGGGGGCGTCTATGGCTACACCTTC. Translated: CASTGGVYGYTF.

J is TRBJ1-2 and V is TRBV19; no reliable D call. The germline V and J ends were trimmed by 8 bases and 6 bases, with 10 bases remaining between them. The germline gives CDR1 LNHDA, CDR2 SQIVND (reference sequence). The length of the CDR3 is 11 residues. CDR3 sequence: CASGQSHGYTF. CDR3 DNA sequence: TGTGCCAGTGGCCAGTCTCATGGCTACACCTTC.

The chain links TRBV3-1 (or the pseudogene TRBV3-2) to TRBJ1-2; possible D gene TRBD1, 5 bases. The CDR3 spans 15 residues. Germline-derived CDR1 and CDR2 are LGHDT and YNNKEL (reference sequence). V dropped 3 bases and J dropped 6 bases, with 17 bases sitting between them. The DNA for the CDR3 is TGTGCCAGCAGCCACGGGGCAGGGCCTAAGAATGGCTACACCTTC. Amino acids: CASSHGAGPKNGYTF.

V is TRBV28 and J is TRBJ1-2; D call uncertain. The CDR3 extends over 11 amino acids. Germline lookup yields CDR1 MDHEN and CDR2 SYDVKM. V was cut by 2 bases and J by 4 bases, with 2 bases left in between. CDR3 region: CASSLSYGYTF. For the CDR3, the DNA is TGTGCCAGCAGTTTAAGCTATGGCTACACCTTC.

The chain combines TRBV11-2 with TRBJ2-3, with 7 bases fitting TRBD2. V dropped 5 bases and J dropped 0; count of bases not matched to a gene: 11. Germline V lookup: CDR1 SGHAT, CDR2 FQNNGV. The CDR3 is made up of 17 amino acids. The CDR3: CASSPRGSGVSTDTQYF. The CDR3 DNA reads as TGTGCCAGCAGCCCCCGGGGAAGCGGGGTTAGCACAGATACGCAGTATTTT.

The J gene is TRBJ1-2, the V gene TRBV30; D unresolved. Per germline, CDR1 GTSNPN and CDR2 SVGIG (reference sequence). V was pared by 4 bases and J by 1 base, with 7 bases between. This CDR3 is built from 12 residues. CDR3 sequence reads: CAWTDINYGYTF. CDR3 sequence (DNA): TGTGCCTGGACCGACATTAACTATGGCTACACCTTC.

The chain has TRBV7-2 and TRBJ1-1; D perhaps matches TRBD1 (5 bases). There are 15 residues in the CDR3. Trimming took 4 bases from V and 1 from J, leaving 13 bases between them. Per the germline V gene, CDR1 is SGHTA and CDR2 is FQGNSA. CDR3 in DNA: TGTGCCAGCAGCTCCGGAGGGGTTCCGAACACTGAAGCTTTCTTT. This gives the protein CASSSGGVPNTEAFF.

The rearrangement links TRBV7-3 to TRBJ1-1; 7 positions match TRBD1. The CDR3 covers 13 residues. The germline CDR1 and CDR2 sequences are SGHTA and FQGTGA. V was pared by 2 bases and J by 4 bases, with 1 base of the junction left unmatched. For the CDR3, the DNA is TGTGCCAGCAGCTTAGGGGACAGCACTGAAGCTTTCTTT. This gives the protein CASSLGDSTEAFF.

The chain carries TRBV27 and TRBJ1-6; 7 bases line up with TRBD1. V was pared by 5 bases and J by 10 bases, with 8 bases of the junction left unmatched. CDR1 and CDR2 from the germline V gene are MNHEY and SMNVEV (reference sequence). The CDR3 loop spans 14 amino acids. The CDR3 DNA sequence: TGTGCCAGCAGTCGCACAGGGGCGGGCTCACCCCTCCACTTT. Translation gives CASSRTGAGSPLHF.

The chain joins TRBV19 to TRBJ1-6, with D possibly matching TRBD1 (6 bases). The V end lost 4 bases, the J end lost 0 bases, and 13 bases lay between the germline ends. Germline V lookup: CDR1 LNHDA, CDR2 SQIVND (reference sequence). The CDR3 is 17 residues long. The CDR3 DNA reads as TGTGCCAGTAGTAGCCGACAGGTTCTCTCCTATAATTCACCCCTCCACTTT. Protein: CASSSRQVLSYNSPLHF.

V gene TRBV11-1 combines with J gene TRBJ2-5, with 10 bases lining up with TRBD2. Germline V lookup: CDR1 SGHAT, CDR2 FQDESV (reference sequence). J gave up 2 bases and V 3 bases, and 6 bases lay outside the gene matches. This CDR3 has 16 amino acids. CDR3 coding DNA: TGTGCCAGCAGCTTGACACTAGCGGGGAATCAAGAGACCCAGTACTTC. It specifies CASSLTLAGNQETQYF.

This chain connects TRBV5-1 to TRBJ1-5; 7 bases map to TRBD1. The V gene's germline CDR1 is SGHRS and CDR2 YFSETQ. Unmatched junction bases numbered 5, after V lost 4 bases and J lost 1 base. The CDR3 length is 15 residues. The CDR3 DNA reads as TGCGCCAGCAGCCAGGACAGGAGGAGCAATCAGCCCCAGCATTTT. As protein: CASSQDRRSNQPQHF.

The rearrangement uses TRBV7-2 and TRBJ1-1; D is uncertain. The CDR3 has 13 residues. Trimming took off 4 bases at V and 7 bases at J, with 13 bases between the two ends. Germline lookup yields CDR1 SGHTA and CDR2 FQGNSA. The CDR3 nucleotides read TGTGCCAGCAGCTCTGGCGTTCGTAGTGAAGCTTTCTTT. Translating gives CASSSGVRSEAFF. The whole variable domain, filled in from reference TRBV7-2 and TRBJ1-1, reads GAGVSQSPSNKVTEKGKDVELRCDPISGHTALYWYRQSLGQGLEFLIYFQGNSAPDKSGLPSDRFSAERTGGSVSTLTIQRTQQEDSAVYLCASSSGVRSEAFFGQGTRLTVV.

The chain couples TRBV5-1 to TRBJ2-7; D may match TRBD1 or TRBD2 (5 bases each). Germline lookup yields CDR1 SGHRS and CDR2 YFSETQ. V was trimmed by 2 bases and J by 2 bases, leaving 14 bases between them. The CDR3 contains 15 residues. The CDR3 sequence: CASSLDPGTTYEQYF. CDR3 sequence (DNA): TGCGCCAGCAGCTTAGACCCCGGGACCACCTACGAGCAGTACTTC.

The chain couples TRBV30 to TRBJ2-7; either TRBD1 or TRBD2 may fit D (6 bases each). The germline V and J ends were trimmed by 0 bases and 6 bases, with 18 bases remaining between them. CDR1 is GTSNPN, CDR2 SVGIG, per germline (reference sequence). This CDR3 spans 15 amino acids. As DNA, the CDR3 is TGTGCCTGGAGTGTGAATCGGGGGCCCCCTCCCGAGCAGTACTTC. Translation gives CAWSVNRGPPPEQYF. Full variable domain (missing parts from reference TRBV30 and TRBJ2-7): SQTIHQWPATLVQPVGSPLSLECTVEGTSNPNLYWYRQAAGRGLQLLFYSVGIGQISSEVPQNLSASRPQDRQFILSSKKLLLSDSGFYLCAWSVNRGPPPEQYFGPGTRLTVT.

The V call is TRBV7-2, the J call TRBJ1-2; TRBD1 aligns across 7 bases. J lost 1 base, V lost 0 bases, and 5 bases had no gene match. This CDR3 region has 16 residues. CDR1 is SGHTA and CDR2 is FQGNSA in the germline V gene. CDR3 sequence (DNA): TGTGCCAGCAGCTTAGCAGAGGGGGCCCTTAACTATGGCTACACCTTC. It yields the protein CASSLAEGALNYGYTF.

CDR3 in DNA: TGTGCCAGCAGCCGAGAGCTTGATGAAAAACTGTTTTTT. This translates into CASSRELDEKLFF. V gene TRBV4-2 combines with J gene TRBJ1-4; D remains ambiguous. Trimming took 4 bases from V and 6 from J, leaving 9 bases between them. Germline CDR1 is LGHNA and CDR2 is YNFKEQ. The CDR3 is made up of 13 amino acids.

The rearrangement links TRBV6-2 or TRBV6-3 to TRBJ1-5; TRBD1 agrees at 7 bases. This CDR3 is built from 14 residues. Germline V gives CDR1 MNHEY, CDR2 SVGEGT. V was pared by 6 bases and J by 9 bases, with 11 bases of the junction left unmatched. Written as DNA, the CDR3 is TGTGCCAGCAGCTCCGACAGGGTCGTTTTGCCCCAGCATTTT. Translation gives CASSSDRVVLPQHF.

This clone was counted once. The V and J genes are TRBV5-1 and TRBJ2-1; TRBD1 agrees at 8 bases. Germline V CDR1 and CDR2: SGHRS, YFSETQ. V was clipped by 5 bases and J by 8 bases; unmatched bases: 12. The CDR3 covers 15 residues. CDR3 DNA sequence: TGCGCCAGCAGGCTGAGGGAACAGGGGGTAGATGAGCAGTTCTTC. It codes for CASRLREQGVDEQFF.

This clone has a single count. The rearrangement joins TRBV7-9 to TRBJ1-1; D remains ambiguous. This CDR3 region has 12 residues. Deletions cut 1 base from V and 4 bases from J, with 4 bases between. Germline V gives CDR1 SEHNR, CDR2 FQNEAQ (reference sequence). Here the CDR3 DNA reads TGTGCCAGCAGCTTAGGGGCCACTGAAGCTTTCTTT. Translated: CASSLGATEAFF.

In the case of this clone: Other DNA sequences in the same sample also yield this CDR3. V gene TRBV5-1 combines with J gene TRBJ2-1; TRBD2 agrees at 14 bases. Germline V gene sequence: CDR1 SGHRS, CDR2 YFSETQ. V dropped 4 bases and J dropped 4; count of bases not matched to a gene: 1. The CDR3 length is 15 residues. The CDR3 loop reads CASSRTSGGYNEQFF. The DNA for the CDR3 is TGCGCCAGCAGCCGGACTAGCGGGGGGTACAATGAGCAGTTCTTC.

This chain uses TRBV30 with TRBJ1-6; D remains unclear. The CDR3 runs to 15 residues. CDR1 and CDR2 from the germline V gene are GTSNPN and SVGIG (reference sequence). Trimming shortened V by 0 bases and J by 2 bases, and 8 bases separated the two germline ends. The CDR3 DNA reads TGTGCCTGGAGTGTCCGGGGTGCCTATAATTCACCCCTCCACTTT. It encodes CAWSVRGAYNSPLHF.

This chain uses TRBV27 with TRBJ1-1; TRBD1 might be the D (5 bases). Trimming stripped 5 bases from V and 0 bases from J, with 10 bases between. This CDR3 has 14 amino acids. Per the germline V gene, CDR1 is MNHEY and CDR2 is SMNVEV (reference sequence). In nucleotides, the CDR3 is TGTGCCAGCAGTCCGGGACGGATGAACACTGAAGCTTTCTTT. The encoded protein is CASSPGRMNTEAFF.

The rearrangement uses TRBV7-9 and TRBJ1-5, with D unresolved. Germline CDR1 SEHNR, CDR2 FQNEAQ (reference sequence). V was cut by 4 bases and J by 3 bases, with 10 bases left in between. The CDR3 spans 14 residues. CDR3 bases: TGTGCCAGCAGCTCCGGACGCGACAATCAGCCCCAGCATTTT. This translates into CASSSGRDNQPQHF.

V usage is TRBV19 and J usage is TRBJ1-3; no clear D gene. V lost 7 bases, J lost 6 bases, and 7 bases lay in between. Germline values: CDR1 LNHDA, CDR2 SQIVND (reference sequence). The CDR3 loop spans 11 amino acids. The CDR3 loop is CASIFQNTIYF. CDR3 sequence (DNA): TGTGCCAGTATTTTCCAAAACACCATATATTTT.